Listed below are T cell receptor beta chains from one sample, sequenced in a study of radiation and T cells in renal cell carcinoma. This table comes from immunoSEQ multiplex PCR, and its TCRdb copy is limited to in-frame clones, with some not included. The repertoire holds about 90,000 clones, with around four fifths as singletons. Here the sequenced sample was blood, taken from a patient whose treatment included radiotherapy and nephrectomy. Source of these receptors: a man between 45 and 60 years old with renal cell carcinoma. Both conserved end residues are part of each CDR3. The D gene is left open where the match is weak. For some rows the clone size is stated as once, few or many, or as a class when expanded; others skip it.

j_call,v_call,d_call,clone_size,cdr3_nt,cdr3_aa
TRBJ2-5,TRBV2,TRBD2,.,TGTGCCAGCAGTGTGTTAAGCGGGAAAAACACCCAGTACTTC,CASSVLSGKNTQYF
TRBJ1-4,TRBV4-2,.,few,TGTGCCAGCAGCCTGGGACTCCCCCGCAGTGAAAAACTGTTTTTT,CASSLGLPRSEKLFF
TRBJ1-4,TRBV30,TRBD1,.,TGTGCCTGGAGTAACTCCGGGACAGGGGCTGAAAAACTGTTTTTT,CAWSNSGTGAEKLFF
TRBJ1-3,TRBV29-1,.,.,TGCAGCGTTCGGGCAGGGTCCCTCTCTGGAAACACCATATATTTT,CSVRAGSLSGNTIYF
TRBJ1-2,TRBV9,TRBD1,once,TGTGCCAGCAGCCAAACGGGACAGGGGGGTTTCTATGGCTACACCTTC,CASSQTGQGGFYGYTF
TRBJ1-1,TRBV30,.,.,TGTGCCTGGGGACAGATGAACACTGAAGCTTTCTTT,CAWGQMNTEAFF
TRBJ2-7,TRBV5-4,.,.,TGTGCCGTCGGGAGCCGGCCCTACGAGCAGTACTTC,CAVGSRPYEQYF
TRBJ1-4,TRBV5-8,.,.,TGTGCCAGCAGCTTGTCAGGACAGATCTTTAATGAAAAACTGTTTTTT,CASSLSGQIFNEKLFF
TRBJ2-7,TRBV7-3,.,.,TGTGCCAGCAGCTTAACAGGGGGCACGGGAGGCGAGCAGTACTTC,CASSLTGGTGGEQYF
TRBJ2-5,TRBV19,TRBD1,.,TGTGCCAGTAGTACTACAGGGGAAGTGGGGCAAGAGACCCAGTACTTC,CASSTTGEVGQETQYF
TRBJ2-7,TRBV7-2,.,.,TGTGCCAGCAGCCCTGCGCATTCCTACGAGCAGTACTTC,CASSPAHSYEQYF
TRBJ2-1,TRBV6-6,TRBD2,.,TGTGCCAGCACCCGGGGGGGTAATGAGCAGTTCTTC,CASTRGGNEQFF
TRBJ2-2,TRBV6-6,.,.,TGTGCCAGCAGTTACTCGTACGGGAGACTAACCGGGGAGCTGTTTTTT,CASSYSYGRLTGELFF
TRBJ2-7,TRBV11-3,TRBD1,.,TGTGCCAGCAGCTCCGGTGGGACAGGAGCCTACGAGCAGTACTTC,CASSSGGTGAYEQYF
TRBJ1-1,TRBV11-1,.,once,TGTGCCAGCAGCTTAGGTGAGGACACTGAAGCTTTCTTT,CASSLGEDTEAFF